These T cell receptor beta chains were read from a single sample in a study of T cells in Graves' hyperthyroidism and ophthalmopathy. From the multiplex PCR reads, TCRdb called clonotypes with MiXCR, one entry per CDR3 protein. The data hold fewer than 600,000 distinct CDR3 sequences, with 14% observed a single time. Sequenced input: blood. All receptors derive from a woman between 35 and 50 years old with Graves' hyperthyroidism. The CDR3 runs from the conserved cysteine through the conserved F or W. The D gene is left open where the match is weak. Rows give clone size only sometimes, using once, few, many, or a class for an expanded clone.

J | size | V | D | CDR3 | DNA
TRBJ2-2 | . | TRBV18 | . | CASCDSDPAGELFF | TGTGCCAGCTGTGACAGTGATCCCGCCGGGGAGCTGTTTTTT
TRBJ2-7 | . | TRBV20-1 | . | CSARAPTGYEQYF | TGCAGTGCTAGAGCCCCCACGGGCTACGAGCAGTACTTC
TRBJ2-1 | . | TRBV5-6 | . | CASSLDTGPRKFF | TGTGCCAGCAGCTTGGATACTGGCCCCAGGAAGTTCTTC
TRBJ2-2 | many | TRBV29-1 | . | CSVDLQGNTGELFF | TGCAGCGTTGATTTACAGGGGAACACCGGGGAGCTGTTTTTT
TRBJ1-3 | few | TRBV12-3/TRBV12-4 | . | CASRAPLAGNTIYF | TGTGCCAGCAGGGCACCCTTGGCTGGAAACACCATATATTTT
TRBJ2-6 | . | TRBV7-2 | . | CASGLAASFSGANVLTF | TGTGCCAGCGGCTTAGCAGCCAGCTTCTCTGGGGCCAACGTCCTGACTTTC
TRBJ2-7 | many | TRBV18 | . | CASSPAEGLYEQYF | TGTGCCAGCTCACCGGCGGAGGGCCTCTACGAGCAGTACTTC
TRBJ2-4 | . | TRBV18 | . | CASSPETGVGAKNIQYF | TGTGCCAGCTCACCAGAAACAGGCGTGGGGGCCAAAAACATTCAGTACTTC
TRBJ2-1 | many | TRBV11-3 | . | CASSHSGKHNNEQFF | TGTGCCAGCAGCCATAGCGGAAAACACAACAATGAGCAGTTCTTC
TRBJ1-1 | many | TRBV28 | TRBD1 | CASTGALNTEAFF | TGTGCCAGTACAGGGGCTTTGAACACTGAAGCTTTCTTT
TRBJ2-1 | many | TRBV12-3/TRBV12-4 | TRBD2 | CASSLETSGSYMDEQFF | TGTGCCAGCAGTTTAGAGACTAGCGGGAGTTATATGGATGAGCAGTTCTTC
TRBJ2-7 | few | TRBV4-1 | TRBD1 | CASKGQGPSEQYF | TGCGCCAGTAAGGGACAGGGTCCATCCGAGCAGTACTTC
TRBJ2-3 | many | TRBV7-3 | . | CASSLSEYWGDTQYF | TGTGCCAGCAGCTTATCTGAGTACTGGGGAGATACGCAGTATTTT
TRBJ2-1 | few | TRBV7-6 | TRBD2 | CASSPGLAESIYNEQFF | TGTGCCAGCAGCCCTGGACTAGCGGAGAGTATTTACAATGAGCAGTTCTTC
TRBJ2-7 | many | TRBV7-2 | . | CASSTHPGYYEQYF | TGTGCCAGCAGCACGCACCCGGGGTACTACGAGCAGTACTTC
TRBJ2-5 | many | TRBV3-1 | . | CASSQDSGGRTQYF | TGTGCCAGCAGCCAAGATTCCGGGGGACGGACCCAGTACTTC
TRBJ2-2 | . | TRBV19 | TRBD1 | CATSSGQITTGELFF | TGTGCCACCTCATCGGGACAGATCACCACCGGGGAGCTGTTTTTT
TRBJ2-1 | many | TRBV12-3/TRBV12-4 | . | CASTPRSGHSYNEQFF | TGTGCCAGCACCCCGCGGTCCGGACACTCCTACAATGAGCAGTTCTTC
TRBJ2-4 | . | TRBV30 | TRBD2 | CAWVGLAKNIQYF | TGTGCCTGGGTGGGACTAGCGAAAAACATTCAGTACTTC
TRBJ2-1 | . | TRBV20-1 | TRBD1 | CSAIPGQGVYEQFF | TGCAGTGCTATACCGGGACAGGGTGTGTACGAGCAGTTCTTC
TRBJ1-5 | many | TRBV2 | . | CASRDGAGNQPQHF | TGTGCCAGCAGGGACGGCGCGGGCAATCAGCCCCAGCATTTT
TRBJ1-1 | many | TRBV12-3/TRBV12-4 | . | CASSFGDSNTEAFF | TGTGCCAGCAGTTTCGGGGATTCGAACACTGAAGCTTTCTTT
TRBJ1-3 | few | TRBV28 | TRBD1 | CASSLRWGQGAGNTIYF | TGTGCCAGCAGTTTACGATGGGGACAGGGGGCTGGAAACACCATATATTTT